The next 10 T cell receptor beta chains were all read from a single sample in a study of shared clonotypes between healthy human individuals. The data were produced by immunoSEQ multiplex PCR, yet TCRdb's version contains in-frame clones alone and is incomplete. Seen here are around 600,000 clones, more than 95% observed once, and the top ten hold around 0.058%. The material sequenced was naive CD4+ T cells sorted from blood. Subset denoted: CD45RA+ positively selected. The receptors here all came from a woman in her twenties or thirties in good health.

Of note for this clone: Other DNA sequences in this specimen translate into the identical CDR3. The V and J genes are TRBV4-2 and TRBJ2-7; the D is unclear. V lost 0 bases, J lost 1 base, and 7 bases lay in between. The CDR3 length is 14 residues. The germline V gene encodes CDR1 LGHNA and CDR2 YNFKEQ. The chain's CDR3 is CASSQDRASYEQYF. The CDR3 coding sequence is TGTGCCAGCAGCCAAGATAGGGCTTCCTACGAGCAGTACTTC.

J is TRBJ1-4 and V is TRBV4-1; 7 bases align to TRBD1. Germline trimming cut 5 bases from V and 0 bases from J; bases unmatched to any gene: 12. CDR1 MGHRA and CDR2 YSYEKL come from the germline V gene. The CDR3 totals 18 residues. CDR3 amino acids: CASSTRQGQKSTNEKLFF. The CDR3 DNA reads TGCGCCAGCAGCACCCGACAGGGCCAAAAATCAACTAATGAAAAACTGTTTTTT.

The genes are TRBV19 and TRBJ2-1, with 8 bases identical to TRBD2. The length of the CDR3 is 14 residues. Looked up from germline, CDR1 is LNHDA and CDR2 is SQIVND (reference sequence). V dropped 11 bases and J dropped 9; count of bases not matched to a gene: 15. As DNA, the CDR3 is TGTGCCGTTTCTGCGGGACTAGGCTCCCCTGAGCAGTTCTTC. Its protein is CAVSAGLGSPEQFF.

This sequence joins TRBV5-1 and TRBJ2-1; D uncertain. Germline CDR1 SGHRS, CDR2 YFSETQ. Trimming removed 4 bases from V and 0 bases from J, with 14 bases in between. This CDR3 is 16 amino acids long. This CDR3 is CASSVSSGSSYNEQFF. CDR3 DNA: TGCGCCAGCAGCGTGTCCTCAGGTAGCTCCTACAATGAGCAGTTCTTC. Drawing the rest from reference TRBV5-1 and TRBJ2-1, the complete variable domain is KAGVTQTPRYLIKTRGQQVTLSCSPISGHRSVSWYQQTPGQGLQFLFEYFSETQRNKGNFPGRFSGRQFSNSRSEMNVSTLELGDSALYLCASSVSSGSSYNEQFFGPGTRLTVL.

The rearrangement links TRBV2 to TRBJ2-2; 8 positions agree with TRBD1. This CDR3 spans 14 amino acids. CDR1 and CDR2 (germline): SNHLY, FYNNEI. With V trimmed by 6 bases and J by 4 bases, 4 bases remained unmatched. CDR3 protein: CASRPGTGTGELFF. CDR3 DNA: TGTGCCAGCAGACCCGGGACAGGCACCGGGGAGCTGTTTTTT. The whole variable domain, filled in from reference TRBV2 and TRBJ2-2, reads EPEVTQTPSHQVTQMGQEVILRCVPISNHLYFYWYRQILGQKVEFLVSFYNNEISEKSEIFDDQFSVERPDGSNFTLKIRSTKLEDSAMYFCASRPGTGTGELFFGEGSRLTVL.

The V gene is TRBV28, the J gene TRBJ2-2; 11 bases align to TRBD1. Trimming took 5 bases from V and 4 from J; bases not matched to a gene: 6. The CDR3 consists of 16 residues. In germline, CDR1 is MDHEN, CDR2 SYDVKM. This CDR3 is CASSGPGQGVTGELFF. The CDR3 nucleotides read TGTGCCAGCAGTGGACCGGGACAGGGGGTCACCGGGGAGCTGTTTTTT.

This chain links TRBV15 with TRBJ1-4; 7 nucleotides match TRBD1. This CDR3 is 15 amino acids long. Germline values: CDR1 LNHNV, CDR2 YYDKDF (reference sequence). The junction had 6 bases not matched to a gene; V was cut back by 0 bases and J by 8 bases. In nucleotides, the CDR3 is TGTGCCACCAGCAGAGATGTTGGGGGACAGGAAAAACTGTTTTTT. This gives the protein CATSRDVGGQEKLFF.

CDR3 nucleotide sequence: TGTGCCAGCAGCCCACAGGGGATGAACACTGAAGCTTTCTTT. Its protein is CASSPQGMNTEAFF. This chain uses TRBV5-6 with TRBJ1-1, with TRBD1 identical over 7 bases. The V gene's germline CDR1 is SGHDT and CDR2 YYEEEE. CDR3 length: 14 amino acids. V was clipped by 4 bases and J by 0 bases; unmatched bases: 3.

J is TRBJ1-4 and V is TRBV15; TRBD1 might be the D (5 bases). The CDR3 is 16 residues long. Trimming pared 3 bases from V and 7 bases from J, leaving 18 bases between. Germline V gene lookup returns CDR1 LNHNV and CDR2 YYDKDF (reference sequence). As DNA, the CDR3 is TGTGCCACCAGCAGCCGCTTGGGACGGAGTTCTGAAAAACTGTTTTTT. Its translation is CATSSRLGRSSEKLFF.

The chain carries TRBV29-1 and TRBJ1-4; the match to TRBD1 covers 9 bases. This CDR3 has 13 residues. CDR1 SQVTM and CDR2 ANQGSEA come from the germline V gene. V lost 6 bases to trimming and J lost 7 bases; unmatched junction nucleotides: 6. CDR3: CSVAHRGREKLFF. The DNA for the CDR3 is TGCAGCGTAGCCCACAGGGGGCGTGAAAAACTGTTTTTT.